A selection of T cell receptor beta chains follows, all from one sample in a study of cytomegalovirus exposure and HLA in healthy donors. Assay used: immunoSEQ multiplex PCR; TCRdb lists only in-frame clones, some missing. The profile shows about 98,000 clones, 55% to 75% of them singletons. Source material: PBMCs. These receptors were obtained from a middle-aged man in good health and CMV-seronegative. Each CDR3 is given with its conserved first and last residue. A D gene is named only where the DNA matches it firmly. Size is omitted from some rows. Given values are once, few, many or a class for expanded clones.

cdr3_nt: TGCGCCAGCAGCCCCCGCCAGGGCATACCGAACACTGAAGCTTTCTTT
cdr3_aa: CASSPRQGIPNTEAFF
j_call: TRBJ1-1
v_call: TRBV4-1
clone_size: once
d_call: NA

cdr3_nt: TGTGCCAGCAGCTTGGCTACGGGAGGGCCCCACAATGAGCAGTTCTTC
cdr3_aa: CASSLATGGPHNEQFF
j_call: TRBJ2-1
v_call: TRBV5-6
clone_size: NA
d_call: TRBD2

cdr3_nt: TGCGCCAGCAGTGAGTTGGGACAGGGCTCCTACGAGCAGTACTTC
cdr3_aa: CASSELGQGSYEQYF
j_call: TRBJ2-7
v_call: TRBV5-1
clone_size: NA
d_call: TRBD1

cdr3_nt: TGTGCCAGCTCACAGGCTAGAGGGTTCGATGAGCAGTTCTTC
cdr3_aa: CASSQARGFDEQFF
j_call: TRBJ2-1
v_call: TRBV18
clone_size: NA
d_call: NA

cdr3_nt: TGTGCCAGCAGCCAAGAATGGGCAGGGGATTCACCCCTCCACTTT
cdr3_aa: CASSQEWAGDSPLHF
j_call: TRBJ1-6
v_call: TRBV14
clone_size: few
d_call: NA

cdr3_nt: TGTGCCAGCTCACCCCAGGGTGTAAGACCCTACGAGCAGTACTTC
cdr3_aa: CASSPQGVRPYEQYF
j_call: TRBJ2-7
v_call: TRBV18
clone_size: NA
d_call: NA

cdr3_nt: TGTGCCAGCAGTCAACCTAAAACTGATGAAAAACTGTTTTTT
cdr3_aa: CASSQPKTDEKLFF
j_call: TRBJ1-4
v_call: TRBV6-1
clone_size: many
d_call: NA

cdr3_nt: TGTGCCAGCAAGCTACAGGGGTCCTCCTACGAGCAGTACTTC
cdr3_aa: CASKLQGSSYEQYF
j_call: TRBJ2-7
v_call: TRBV6-5
clone_size: NA
d_call: TRBD1

cdr3_nt: TGTGCCAGCGAATTCGGGGGGACGGCCGGGGAGCTGTTTTTT
cdr3_aa: CASEFGGTAGELFF
j_call: TRBJ2-2
v_call: TRBV2
clone_size: NA
d_call: TRBD2

cdr3_nt: TGCGCCAGCAGCTTATCAGGGGTCCCCAATCAGCCCCAGCATTTT
cdr3_aa: CASSLSGVPNQPQHF
j_call: TRBJ1-5
v_call: TRBV5-1
clone_size: NA
d_call: NA

cdr3_nt: TGTGCCACCAGCAGACACCGGGACAGGGGCAGACTTACTAATGAAAAACTGTTTTTT
cdr3_aa: CATSRHRDRGRLTNEKLFF
j_call: TRBJ1-4
v_call: TRBV15
clone_size: NA
d_call: TRBD1

cdr3_nt: TGTGCCAGTAGTCTGGGACAGAGCACAGATACGCAGTATTTT
cdr3_aa: CASSLGQSTDTQYF
j_call: TRBJ2-3
v_call: TRBV19
clone_size: once
d_call: TRBD1

cdr3_nt: TGCGCCAGCAGCACAGGCTCCCAGGGCTCCTACGAGCAGTACTTC
cdr3_aa: CASSTGSQGSYEQYF
j_call: TRBJ2-7
v_call: TRBV4-3
clone_size: NA
d_call: NA

cdr3_nt: TGCGCCAGCAGGGAGGTGGCGGGAGGGCCCTCGAATGAGCAGTTCTTC
cdr3_aa: CASREVAGGPSNEQFF
j_call: TRBJ2-1
v_call: TRBV5-1
clone_size: NA
d_call: TRBD2

cdr3_nt: TGTGCCAGCAGCTTAGGAGATGAGCAGTTCTTC
cdr3_aa: CASSLGDEQFF
j_call: TRBJ2-1
v_call: TRBV7-9
clone_size: NA
d_call: NA

cdr3_nt: TGTGCAAGTCGCTTAGGCCGAGTAGCGGTGACCCAGTACTTC
cdr3_aa: CASRLGRVAVTQYF
j_call: TRBJ2-5
v_call: TRBV12-2
clone_size: NA
d_call: NA

cdr3_nt: TGCGCCAGCAGCTTGGAGGGACAGCGCAACACCGGGGAGCTGTTTTTT
cdr3_aa: CASSLEGQRNTGELFF
j_call: TRBJ2-2
v_call: TRBV5-1
clone_size: NA
d_call: TRBD1

cdr3_nt: TGTGCCAGCAGCGTAGCCGGGACTAGAGAAGAGACCCAGTACTTC
cdr3_aa: CASSVAGTREETQYF
j_call: TRBJ2-5
v_call: TRBV11-2
clone_size: NA
d_call: TRBD2

cdr3_nt: TGTGCCAGCAGCTTAACGGGACTAGCGGGAGATTTAATTACCGGGGAGCTGTTTTTT
cdr3_aa: CASSLTGLAGDLITGELFF
j_call: TRBJ2-2
v_call: TRBV7-3
clone_size: NA
d_call: TRBD2

cdr3_nt: TGCGCCAGCAGCTTGGTACAGGGCGAAGCTTTCTTT
cdr3_aa: CASSLVQGEAFF
j_call: TRBJ1-1
v_call: TRBV5-1
clone_size: NA
d_call: NA

cdr3_nt: TGCGCCAGCAGCTTGGTGGGGGGTGAGGCTTTCTTT
cdr3_aa: CASSLVGGEAFF
j_call: TRBJ1-1
v_call: TRBV5-1
clone_size: once
d_call: NA

cdr3_nt: TGTGCCAGTTTTGCAGGGTTCAGCTCTGGGGCCAACGTCCTGACTTTC
cdr3_aa: CASFAGFSSGANVLTF
j_call: TRBJ2-6
v_call: TRBV19
clone_size: NA
d_call: NA

cdr3_nt: TGCGCCAGCAGCCCCGGGACAGGGAACACTGAAGCTTTCTTT
cdr3_aa: CASSPGTGNTEAFF
j_call: TRBJ1-1
v_call: TRBV5-1
clone_size: NA
d_call: TRBD1

cdr3_nt: TGTGCTAGCAGCTTAGCTGACAGGGGTACGGGGACCCAGTACTTC
cdr3_aa: CASSLADRGTGTQYF
j_call: TRBJ2-5
v_call: TRBV7-7
clone_size: NA
d_call: TRBD1

cdr3_nt: TGTGCCAGCAGTCGATCGGGGGCTGAAGCTTTCTTT
cdr3_aa: CASSRSGAEAFF
j_call: TRBJ1-1
v_call: TRBV27
clone_size: NA
d_call: NA

cdr3_nt: TGTGCCAGCAGGAGACAGGGCGATCAGCCCCAGCATTTT
cdr3_aa: CASRRQGDQPQHF
j_call: TRBJ1-5
v_call: TRBV2
clone_size: once
d_call: TRBD1

cdr3_nt: TGTGCCAGTAGTATGGAGACAGGGGTCTATGGCTACACCTTC
cdr3_aa: CASSMETGVYGYTF
j_call: TRBJ1-2
v_call: TRBV19
clone_size: NA
d_call: TRBD1

cdr3_nt: TGTGCCAGCAGCGACTCAGTAGCGGGAGAGGGAGAGACCCAGTACTTC
cdr3_aa: CASSDSVAGEGETQYF
j_call: TRBJ2-5
v_call: TRBV9
clone_size: NA
d_call: TRBD2

cdr3_nt: TGTGCCAGCAGGTCATCAGGGCCACCAGGCTACACCTTC
cdr3_aa: CASRSSGPPGYTF
j_call: TRBJ1-2
v_call: TRBV6-6
clone_size: once
d_call: NA

cdr3_nt: TGTGCCAGCAGCTTAACAGGCGGTAGCACAGATACGCAGTATTTT
cdr3_aa: CASSLTGGSTDTQYF
j_call: TRBJ2-3
v_call: TRBV7-3
clone_size: NA
d_call: NA